The present entry profiles one T cell receptor (beta chain) with its context. This clonotype was picked up a small number of times. Its antigen is unknown. Base qualities were left out, and no much larger clone turns up one base away. The data derive from a study of T cells after yellow fever vaccination (dated by TCRdb to the late 2010s). Regarding the study in general: The SMART-Seq v4 Ultra Low Input RNA kit was used to prepare libraries from fractions with low cell numbers. Bulk PBMC replicates and cell subsets were isolated from blood drawn at multiple timepoints before and after both primary and secondary immunization. To track T-cell clones before and after primary and booster YFV17D yellow fever vaccination, bulk TCR alpha and beta repertoires were sequenced longitudinally. Two healthy male donors, one aged 18 to 30 and one aged 30 to 40 years, made up the cohort.

The study at large found these results: Most clones expanded after primary vaccination (roughly 96% of CD4 and roughly 91% of CD8) were re-detected after the booster, suggesting that broad memory maintenance occurred. Because abundant contaminating clonotypes from the bulk population could be contained in FACS-sorted repertoires, computational filtering was required. The secondary T-cell response was found to be weaker but faster than the primary response, with a peak reached on day 5 rather than on day 15. Only a couple of donors were included in the study, so the extent to which the findings can be generalized is limited. A small share of clonotypes was detected in both CD4 and CD8 compartments, with the overlap likely arising from convergent recombination.

In the germline V gene, CDR1 corresponds to SGHDT and CDR2 to YYEEEE. V gives up 4 bases and J gives up 1 base, and the segment between their germline ends measures 12 bases. Its CDR3 holds 14 amino acids, cysteine through valine. Only the CDR3 portion is preserved as DNA: 42 bases, with reading frame beginning at the first base. The treatment or condition label here, explained by the study, means: live attenuated yellow fever vaccine strain. At each blood-draw timepoint, two biological replicates of bulk PBMCs were obtained. PBMCs were isolated from peripheral blood using a standard Ficoll-Paque protocol. TriZol was used to extract RNA from bulk PBMCs, from CD4 and CD8 fractions, and from dextramer-positive and dextramer-negative fractions. TCR cDNA was made using 5'RACE template switching, a step that added a universal primer site and unique molecular identifiers. Priming of cDNA synthesis was performed from both the TCR alpha and TCR beta constant segments. Two PCR steps were used to amplify libraries, with sample barcodes and sequencing adapters being added in the second step. Sequencing of the libraries was done on either Illumina HiSeq 2500 (2x100 bp) or NovaSeq (2x150 bp). The paper's processing steps were these. MIGEC handled demultiplexing of reads and collapsing into UMI consensus sequences, while MiXCR performed V(D)J alignment. Clonotypes responding to the vaccine were identified with edgeR on replicate PBMC samples, with the criteria of FDR below 0.01 and a log2 fold change above 5 up to day 15. Each bulk clonotype was labeled CD4 or CD8 based on which sequenced repertoire, CD4 or CD8, contained the clonotype at higher abundance. Using fastp at Q25 and MiXCR, TCRdb reprocessed the public reads and kept productive beta chains. Merged by CDR3 protein, the rows form single entries marked with the most common genes and DNA. The authors' filters were not applied to this entry. The sample includes roughly 300,000 distinct CDR3 sequences, with roughly 8.6% observed a single time. The top ten clonotypes cover 15% to 20% of the sample.

This TCR was sampled from a man aged 18 to 30 who received the YFV17D yellow fever vaccine. The sequencing here drew on PBMCs, taken more than 40 days after the first yellow fever vaccination. The chain employs TRBV5-6 and TRBJ2-7, with the D gene not clear enough to name. The CDR3 is CASSIGWGSYEQYV. The DNA sequence is TGTGCCAGCAGCATAGGGTGGGGATCCTACGAGCAGTACGTC.